The rows below give T cell receptor beta chains drawn from one sample of a study of T cells in localized non-small cell lung cancer. The data were produced by immunoSEQ multiplex PCR, yet TCRdb's version contains in-frame clones alone and is incomplete. The sample records tens of thousands of clones, roughly nine tenths being singletons. The material sequenced was peripheral blood, taken before any cancer treatment. The receptors originated from a man aged 35 to 70 with stage I lung adenocarcinoma. Each CDR3 is given with its conserved first and last residue. The order of the fields is clone size, D gene, V gene, J gene, CDR3 DNA, CDR3 protein. D genes are given only for firm matches. Size is omitted from some rows. Given values are once, few, many or a class for expanded clones.

clone_size: few; d_call: TRBD1; v_call: TRBV6-1; j_call: TRBJ1-5; cdr3_nt: TGTGCCAGCAGTGAAAGGGGGACAGGGAGTAGGCCCCAGCATTTT; cdr3_aa: CASSERGTGSRPQHF
clone_size: -; d_call: -; v_call: TRBV4-3; j_call: TRBJ1-1; cdr3_nt: TGCGCCAGCAGCCAAGATAGGACCTTCACGGGCGGTGAAGCTTTCTTT; cdr3_aa: CASSQDRTFTGGEAFF
clone_size: -; d_call: -; v_call: TRBV19; j_call: TRBJ1-2; cdr3_nt: TGTGCCAGTAATATTCAGGGAGTAGGTGGCTACACCTTC; cdr3_aa: CASNIQGVGGYTF
clone_size: -; d_call: -; v_call: TRBV9; j_call: TRBJ2-3; cdr3_nt: TGTGCCAGCAGTCCGAGCACAGATACGCAGTATTTT; cdr3_aa: CASSPSTDTQYF
clone_size: -; d_call: -; v_call: TRBV27; j_call: TRBJ1-1; cdr3_nt: TGTGCCAGCAGTTTCTGGGGGCGGGACACTGAAGCTTTCTTT; cdr3_aa: CASSFWGRDTEAFF
clone_size: -; d_call: TRBD1; v_call: TRBV28; j_call: TRBJ2-7; cdr3_nt: TGTGCCAGCAGGGGACAGGGAAGTCGTAACGAGCAGTACTTC; cdr3_aa: CASRGQGSRNEQYF
clone_size: -; d_call: -; v_call: TRBV11-3; j_call: TRBJ2-7; cdr3_nt: TGTGCCAGCAGCGGCGGACAGCTCTACGAGCAGTACTTC; cdr3_aa: CASSGGQLYEQYF
clone_size: -; d_call: TRBD2; v_call: TRBV30; j_call: TRBJ2-3; cdr3_nt: TGTGCCTGGAGGACCCCACGGACTAGCGGGAGGACAGATACGCAGTATTTT; cdr3_aa: CAWRTPRTSGRTDTQYF
clone_size: -; d_call: TRBD2; v_call: TRBV7-9; j_call: TRBJ2-1; cdr3_nt: TGTGCCAGCAGCGCCGTCCTAGCGGGGGCGGGAAATGAGCAGTTCTTC; cdr3_aa: CASSAVLAGAGNEQFF
clone_size: -; d_call: -; v_call: TRBV5-8; j_call: TRBJ1-1; cdr3_nt: TGTGCCAGCAGCTTGGGGGAGAACACTGAAGCTTTCTTT; cdr3_aa: CASSLGENTEAFF
clone_size: -; d_call: TRBD2; v_call: TRBV18; j_call: TRBJ2-7; cdr3_nt: TGTGCCAGCTCACCACCGGGGGGGGACGAGCAGTACTTC; cdr3_aa: CASSPPGGDEQYF
clone_size: once; d_call: -; v_call: TRBV7-9; j_call: TRBJ2-5; cdr3_nt: TGTGCCAGCAGCTTGGAAGGCGGATACTCGTACCAAGAGACCCAGTACTTC; cdr3_aa: CASSLEGGYSYQETQYF
clone_size: -; d_call: TRBD1; v_call: TRBV6-1; j_call: TRBJ1-1; cdr3_nt: TGTGCCAGCCAGGGGGCCCGTCGTATCTTTGAAGCTTTCTTT; cdr3_aa: CASQGARRIFEAFF
clone_size: -; d_call: -; v_call: TRBV11-3; j_call: TRBJ2-1; cdr3_nt: TGTGCCAGCAGCTCTAACAATGAGCAGTTCTTC; cdr3_aa: CASSSNNEQFF
clone_size: few; d_call: -; v_call: TRBV4-1; j_call: TRBJ2-2; cdr3_nt: TGCGCCAGCAGCCAAGTTTCCTACACCGGGGAGCTGTTTTTT; cdr3_aa: CASSQVSYTGELFF
clone_size: -; d_call: -; v_call: TRBV5-1; j_call: TRBJ1-1; cdr3_nt: TGCGCCAGCAGCGGCAGCAGGGTGGGGAACACTGAAGCTTTCTTT; cdr3_aa: CASSGSRVGNTEAFF
clone_size: -; d_call: -; v_call: TRBV28; j_call: TRBJ1-5; cdr3_nt: TGTGCCAGCAGTCCCTATAGCAATCAGCCCCAGCATTTT; cdr3_aa: CASSPYSNQPQHF
clone_size: -; d_call: -; v_call: TRBV7-3; j_call: TRBJ1-3; cdr3_nt: TGTGCCAGCAGCTTCAGGGGCCCCTCTGGAAACACCATATATTTT; cdr3_aa: CASSFRGPSGNTIYF
clone_size: -; d_call: TRBD1; v_call: TRBV2; j_call: TRBJ1-4; cdr3_nt: TGTGCCAGCAGCGCGGACAGGGATGCTGAAAAACTGTTTTTT; cdr3_aa: CASSADRDAEKLFF
clone_size: once; d_call: -; v_call: TRBV7-9; j_call: TRBJ2-1; cdr3_nt: TGTGCCAGCAGCTTAGTTCGGCAGGGTGAGCGGTTCTTC; cdr3_aa: CASSLVRQGERFF
clone_size: few; d_call: TRBD2; v_call: TRBV6-6; j_call: TRBJ2-4; cdr3_nt: TGTGCCAGCACCTTACTAGCGGGAGTTCAAAACATTCAGTACTTC; cdr3_aa: CASTLLAGVQNIQYF
clone_size: -; d_call: -; v_call: TRBV9; j_call: TRBJ1-2; cdr3_nt: TGTGCCAGCAGCGTAGAAACAAATTCGAACTATGGCTACACCTTC; cdr3_aa: CASSVETNSNYGYTF
clone_size: -; d_call: -; v_call: TRBV18; j_call: TRBJ2-7; cdr3_nt: TGTGCCAGCTCACCAGGGACCCGAAACTACGAGCAGTACTTC; cdr3_aa: CASSPGTRNYEQYF
clone_size: -; d_call: -; v_call: TRBV7-2; j_call: TRBJ2-1; cdr3_nt: TGTGCCAGCAGCTCCCGGCAGCCTTCCCGGCCGCTGGACCATGAGCAGTTCTTC; cdr3_aa: CASSSRQPSRPLDHEQFF
clone_size: few; d_call: -; v_call: TRBV4-3; j_call: TRBJ1-1; cdr3_nt: TGCGCCAGCAGCCAATTTTGGGGCATGAACACTGAAGCTTTCTTT; cdr3_aa: CASSQFWGMNTEAFF
clone_size: -; d_call: TRBD2; v_call: TRBV4-2; j_call: TRBJ2-5; cdr3_nt: TGTGCCAGCAGCCACGTGACGGGAGGGCCGGAGACCCAGTACTTC; cdr3_aa: CASSHVTGGPETQYF
clone_size: -; d_call: TRBD2; v_call: TRBV4-2; j_call: TRBJ2-1; cdr3_nt: TGTGCCAGCAGCCCGAGCAAAGCGGGAGGGTTCAACAATGAGCAGTTCTTC; cdr3_aa: CASSPSKAGGFNNEQFF
clone_size: -; d_call: TRBD1; v_call: TRBV19; j_call: TRBJ2-1; cdr3_nt: TGTGCCAGTAGTCTCCTCCCCGGGACAGGGGACGGATTAAGCTCCTACAATGAGCAGTTCTTC; cdr3_aa: CASSLLPGTGDGLSSYNEQFF
clone_size: -; d_call: TRBD2; v_call: TRBV4-1; j_call: TRBJ2-5; cdr3_nt: TGCGCCAGCAGCCACTCCTCGGGGGGAGAAGAGACCCAGTACTTC; cdr3_aa: CASSHSSGGEETQYF
clone_size: -; d_call: -; v_call: TRBV27; j_call: TRBJ2-1; cdr3_nt: TGTGCCAGCAGTCAACAGTACAATGAGCAGTTCTTC; cdr3_aa: CASSQQYNEQFF
clone_size: -; d_call: TRBD2; v_call: TRBV6-6; j_call: TRBJ2-7; cdr3_nt: TGTGCCAGCAGTAAGACTAGCGGGAGTTACGAGCAGTACTTC; cdr3_aa: CASSKTSGSYEQYF
clone_size: -; d_call: TRBD2; v_call: TRBV6-5; j_call: TRBJ2-1; cdr3_nt: TGTGCCATCAGAGCAGAACTAGCGGGAAGGGAGCAGTTCTTC; cdr3_aa: CAIRAELAGREQFF
clone_size: -; d_call: TRBD2; v_call: TRBV5-4; j_call: TRBJ2-2; cdr3_nt: TGTGCCAGCAGCGCCCTCAGAGCGGGAGTGAACACCGGGGAGCTGTTTTTT; cdr3_aa: CASSALRAGVNTGELFF
clone_size: -; d_call: -; v_call: TRBV4-3; j_call: TRBJ1-2; cdr3_nt: TGCGCCAGCAGCCAGGGGGTCCTTAACTATGGCTACACCTTC; cdr3_aa: CASSQGVLNYGYTF
clone_size: -; d_call: -; v_call: TRBV7-6; j_call: TRBJ2-5; cdr3_nt: TGTGCCAGCAGCTTAGGTGGTCGAGAGACCCAGTACTTC; cdr3_aa: CASSLGGRETQYF
clone_size: -; d_call: -; v_call: TRBV2; j_call: TRBJ2-5; cdr3_nt: TGTGCCAGCAAAAAGGACACCAACAAAGAGACCCAGTACTTC; cdr3_aa: CASKKDTNKETQYF
clone_size: -; d_call: -; v_call: TRBV25-1; j_call: TRBJ2-6; cdr3_nt: TGTGCCAGCAGTGAAAGGGCCAACGTCCTGACTTTC; cdr3_aa: CASSERANVLTF
clone_size: -; d_call: -; v_call: TRBV2; j_call: TRBJ1-2; cdr3_nt: TGTGCCAGCAGTGAAGTGGGCAGGGCAAGAGGCTACACCTTC; cdr3_aa: CASSEVGRARGYTF
clone_size: -; d_call: TRBD1; v_call: TRBV4-1; j_call: TRBJ2-5; cdr3_nt: TGCGCCAGCAGCCAAGATACACAGGGGGACCAAGAGACCCAGTACTTC; cdr3_aa: CASSQDTQGDQETQYF
clone_size: -; d_call: TRBD2; v_call: TRBV30; j_call: TRBJ2-1; cdr3_nt: TGTGCCTGGAGTGTCGGGGCGGGAGGGTCCGATGAGCAGTTCTTC; cdr3_aa: CAWSVGAGGSDEQFF
clone_size: -; d_call: -; v_call: TRBV4-1; j_call: TRBJ2-1; cdr3_nt: TGCGCCAGCAGCCCCTGGGACCTTAGCTCCTACAATGAGCAGTTCTTC; cdr3_aa: CASSPWDLSSYNEQFF
clone_size: -; d_call: TRBD1; v_call: TRBV18; j_call: TRBJ2-5; cdr3_nt: TGTGCCAGCTCACCCCCAGGACAGGGGGGACAAGAGACCCAGTACTTC; cdr3_aa: CASSPPGQGGQETQYF
clone_size: once; d_call: -; v_call: TRBV7-6; j_call: TRBJ2-5; cdr3_nt: TGTGCCAGCAGCTTAGATCCCCCCAGAATACCCCGAAGACAAGAGACCCAGTACTTC; cdr3_aa: CASSLDPPRIPRRQETQYF
clone_size: -; d_call: -; v_call: TRBV11-2; j_call: TRBJ2-1; cdr3_nt: TGTGCCAGCAGCCGTCGCCAGTCCGAGTACGATGAGCAGTTCTTC; cdr3_aa: CASSRRQSEYDEQFF
clone_size: -; d_call: TRBD1; v_call: TRBV5-5; j_call: TRBJ2-7; cdr3_nt: TGTGCCAGCAGCTGGGGACAGGCCCAGTTTCCGTACTTC; cdr3_aa: CASSWGQAQFPYF
clone_size: -; d_call: -; v_call: TRBV14; j_call: TRBJ1-1; cdr3_nt: TGTGCCAGCAGCCAAGGGCCCAACACTGAAGCTTTCTTT; cdr3_aa: CASSQGPNTEAFF
clone_size: -; d_call: -; v_call: TRBV9; j_call: TRBJ2-1; cdr3_nt: TGTGCCAGCAGCGTAGGCGGGACTTCCTACAATGAGCAGTTCTTC; cdr3_aa: CASSVGGTSYNEQFF